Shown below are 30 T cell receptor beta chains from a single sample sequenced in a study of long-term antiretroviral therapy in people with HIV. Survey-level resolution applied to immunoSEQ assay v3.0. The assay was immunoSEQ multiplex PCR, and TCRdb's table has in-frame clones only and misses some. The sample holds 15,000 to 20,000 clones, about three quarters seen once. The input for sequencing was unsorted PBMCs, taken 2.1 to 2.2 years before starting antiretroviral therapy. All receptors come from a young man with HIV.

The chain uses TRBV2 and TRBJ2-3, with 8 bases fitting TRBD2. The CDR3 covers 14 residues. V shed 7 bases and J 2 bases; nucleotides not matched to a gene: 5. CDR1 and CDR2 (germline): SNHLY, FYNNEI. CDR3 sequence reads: CASNGRGATDTQYF. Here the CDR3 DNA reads TGTGCCAGCAATGGGCGGGGGGCCACAGATACGCAGTATTTT.

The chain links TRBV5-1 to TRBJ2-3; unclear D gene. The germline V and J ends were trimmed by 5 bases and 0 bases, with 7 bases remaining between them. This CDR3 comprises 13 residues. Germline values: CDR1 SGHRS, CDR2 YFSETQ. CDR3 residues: CASRDGSTDTQYF. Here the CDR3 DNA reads TGCGCCAGCAGGGACGGCAGCACAGATACGCAGTATTTT.

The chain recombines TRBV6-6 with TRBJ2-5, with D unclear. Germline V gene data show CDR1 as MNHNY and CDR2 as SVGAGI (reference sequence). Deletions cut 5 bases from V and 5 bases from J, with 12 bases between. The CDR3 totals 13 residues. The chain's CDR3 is CASSPPDVETQYF. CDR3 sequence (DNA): TGTGCCAGCAGTCCCCCCGATGTGGAGACCCAGTACTTC.

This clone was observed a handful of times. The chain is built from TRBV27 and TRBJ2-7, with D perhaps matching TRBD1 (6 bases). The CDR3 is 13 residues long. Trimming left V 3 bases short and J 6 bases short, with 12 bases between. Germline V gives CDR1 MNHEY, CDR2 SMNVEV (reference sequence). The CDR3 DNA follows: TGTGCCAGCAGTTTGGGGGCCACGGCCGAGCAGTACTTC. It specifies CASSLGATAEQYF.

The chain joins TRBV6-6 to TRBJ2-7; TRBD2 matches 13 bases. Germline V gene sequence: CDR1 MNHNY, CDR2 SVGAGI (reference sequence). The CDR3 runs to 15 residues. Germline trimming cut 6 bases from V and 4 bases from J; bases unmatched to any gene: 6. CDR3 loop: CASRAGTSGIYEQYF. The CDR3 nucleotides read TGTGCCAGCAGAGCCGGGACTAGCGGGATTTACGAGCAGTACTTC.

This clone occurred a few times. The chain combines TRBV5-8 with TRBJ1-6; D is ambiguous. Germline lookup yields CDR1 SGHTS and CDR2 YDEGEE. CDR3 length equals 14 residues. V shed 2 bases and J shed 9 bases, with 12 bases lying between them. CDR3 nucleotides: TGTGCCAGCAGCTTCCTCAGCCCAGGTTCACCCCTCCACTTT. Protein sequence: CASSFLSPGSPLHF.

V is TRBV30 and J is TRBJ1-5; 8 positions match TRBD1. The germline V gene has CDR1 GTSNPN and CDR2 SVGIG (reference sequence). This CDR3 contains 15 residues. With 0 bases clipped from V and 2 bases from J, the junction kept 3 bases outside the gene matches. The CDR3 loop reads CAWSVDRGGNQPQHF. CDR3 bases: TGTGCCTGGAGTGTAGACAGGGGAGGCAATCAGCCCCAGCATTTT.

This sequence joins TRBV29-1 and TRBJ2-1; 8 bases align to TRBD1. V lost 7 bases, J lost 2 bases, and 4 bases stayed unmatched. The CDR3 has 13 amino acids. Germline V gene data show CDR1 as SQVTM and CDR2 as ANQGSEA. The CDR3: CSAGTGPYNEQFF. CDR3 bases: TGCAGCGCAGGGACAGGACCCTACAATGAGCAGTTCTTC.

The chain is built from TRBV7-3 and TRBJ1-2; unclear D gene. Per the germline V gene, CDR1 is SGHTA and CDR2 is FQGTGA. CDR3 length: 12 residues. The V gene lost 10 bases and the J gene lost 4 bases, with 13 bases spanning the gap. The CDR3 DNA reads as TGTGCCACCTCCGGGGATTTCTATGGCTACACCTTC. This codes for CATSGDFYGYTF.

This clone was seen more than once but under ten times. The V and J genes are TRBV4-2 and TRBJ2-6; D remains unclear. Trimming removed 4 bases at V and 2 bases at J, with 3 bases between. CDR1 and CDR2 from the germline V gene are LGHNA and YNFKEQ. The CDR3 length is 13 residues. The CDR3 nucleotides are TGTGCCAGCAGCCCCCCTGGGGCCAACGTCCTGACTTTC. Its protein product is CASSPPGANVLTF.

In nucleotides, the CDR3 is TGCGCCAGCAGCCAAGTGAGGGCGGACTCCTATGGCTACACCTTC. Translated: CASSQVRADSYGYTF. The V gene is TRBV4-3, the J gene TRBJ1-2; D call uncertain. V lost 1 base and J lost 4, with 13 bases in between. Germline-derived CDR1 and CDR2 are LGHNA and YSLEER. The CDR3 sequence is 15 residues long.

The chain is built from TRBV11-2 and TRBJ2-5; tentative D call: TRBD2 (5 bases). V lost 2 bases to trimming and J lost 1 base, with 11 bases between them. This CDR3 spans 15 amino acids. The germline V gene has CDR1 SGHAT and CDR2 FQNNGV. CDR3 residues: CASSLFVAGQETQYF. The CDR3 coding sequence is TGTGCCAGCAGCTTATTTGTGGCGGGCCAAGAGACCCAGTACTTC. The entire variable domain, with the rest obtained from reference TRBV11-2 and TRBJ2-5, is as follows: EAGVAQSPRYKIIEKRQSVAFWCNPISGHATLYWYQQILGQGPKLLIQFQNNGVVDDSQLPKDRFSAERLKGVDSTLKIQPAKLEDSAVYLCASSLFVAGQETQYFGPGTRLLVL.

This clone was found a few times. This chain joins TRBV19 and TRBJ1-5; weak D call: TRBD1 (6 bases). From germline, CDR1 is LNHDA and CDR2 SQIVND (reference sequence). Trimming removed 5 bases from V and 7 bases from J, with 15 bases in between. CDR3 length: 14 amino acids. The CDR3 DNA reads TGTGCCAGTAGTGAGACAGGTCGAACGCAGCCCCAGCATTTT. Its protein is CASSETGRTQPQHF.

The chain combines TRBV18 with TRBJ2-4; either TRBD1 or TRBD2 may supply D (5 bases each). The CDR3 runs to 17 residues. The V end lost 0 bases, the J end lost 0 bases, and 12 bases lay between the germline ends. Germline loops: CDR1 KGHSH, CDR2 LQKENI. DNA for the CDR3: TGTGCCAGCTCACCACCTCCCGGGGACCTAGCCAAAAACATTCAGTACTTC. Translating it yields CASSPPPGDLAKNIQYF.

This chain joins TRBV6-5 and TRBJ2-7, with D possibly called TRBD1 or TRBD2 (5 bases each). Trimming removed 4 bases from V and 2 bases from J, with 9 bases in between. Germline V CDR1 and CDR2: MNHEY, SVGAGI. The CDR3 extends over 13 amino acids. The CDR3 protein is CASSWDGTYEQYF. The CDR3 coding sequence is TGTGCCAGCAGTTGGGACGGGACCTACGAGCAGTACTTC.

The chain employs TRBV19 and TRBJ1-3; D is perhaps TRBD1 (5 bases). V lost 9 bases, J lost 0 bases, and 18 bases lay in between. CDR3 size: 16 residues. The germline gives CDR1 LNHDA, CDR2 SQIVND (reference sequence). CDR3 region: CASSLRGTDSGNTIYF. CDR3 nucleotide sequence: TGTGCCAGCAGCTTGCGGGGGACCGACTCTGGAAACACCATATATTTT.

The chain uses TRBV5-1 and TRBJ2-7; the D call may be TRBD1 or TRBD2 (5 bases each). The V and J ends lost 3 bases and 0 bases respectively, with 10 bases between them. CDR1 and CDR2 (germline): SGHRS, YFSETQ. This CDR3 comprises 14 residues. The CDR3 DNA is TGCGCCAGCAGCTCCTCAGGGAGCTCCTACGAGCAGTACTTC. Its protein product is CASSSSGSSYEQYF. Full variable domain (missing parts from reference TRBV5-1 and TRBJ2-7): KAGVTQTPRYLIKTRGQQVTLSCSPISGHRSVSWYQQTPGQGLQFLFEYFSETQRNKGNFPGRFSGRQFSNSRSEMNVSTLELGDSALYLCASSSSGSSYEQYFGPGTRLTVT.

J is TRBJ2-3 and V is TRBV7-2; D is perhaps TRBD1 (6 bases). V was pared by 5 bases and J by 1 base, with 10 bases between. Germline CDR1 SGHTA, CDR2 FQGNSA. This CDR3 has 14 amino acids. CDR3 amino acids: CASSERQGTDTQYF. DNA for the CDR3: TGTGCCAGCAGCGAAAGACAGGGCACAGATACGCAGTATTTT.

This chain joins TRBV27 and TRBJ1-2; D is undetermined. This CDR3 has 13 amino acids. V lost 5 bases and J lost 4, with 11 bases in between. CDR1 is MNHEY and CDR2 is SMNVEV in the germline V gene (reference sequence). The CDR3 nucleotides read TGTGCCAGCAGTCGGGCCTTTCCCTATGGCTACACCTTC. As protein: CASSRAFPYGYTF.

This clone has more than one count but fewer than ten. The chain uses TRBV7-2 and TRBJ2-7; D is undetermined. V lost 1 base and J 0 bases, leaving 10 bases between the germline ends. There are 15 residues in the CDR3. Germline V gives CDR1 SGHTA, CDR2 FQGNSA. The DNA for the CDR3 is TGTGCCAGCAGCTTAGAACCTCGAAGCTCCTACGAGCAGTACTTC. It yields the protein CASSLEPRSSYEQYF. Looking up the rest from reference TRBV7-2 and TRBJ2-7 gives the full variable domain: GAGVSQSPSNKVTEKGKDVELRCDPISGHTALYWYRQSLGQGLEFLIYFQGNSAPDKSGLPSDRFSAERTGGSVSTLTIQRTQQEDSAVYLCASSLEPRSSYEQYFGPGTRLTVT.

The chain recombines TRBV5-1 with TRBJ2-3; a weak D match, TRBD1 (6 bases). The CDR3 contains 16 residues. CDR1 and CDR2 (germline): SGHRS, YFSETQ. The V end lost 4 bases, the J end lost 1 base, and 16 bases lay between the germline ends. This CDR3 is CASSPLGAGGTDTQYF. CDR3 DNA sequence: TGCGCCAGCAGCCCACTGGGGGCGGGTGGCACAGATACGCAGTATTTT.

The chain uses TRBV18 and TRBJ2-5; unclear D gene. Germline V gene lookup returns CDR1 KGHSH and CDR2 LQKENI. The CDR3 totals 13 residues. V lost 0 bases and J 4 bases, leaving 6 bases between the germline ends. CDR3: CASSPPVTETQYF. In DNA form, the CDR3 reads TGTGCCAGCTCACCACCGGTCACAGAGACCCAGTACTTC.

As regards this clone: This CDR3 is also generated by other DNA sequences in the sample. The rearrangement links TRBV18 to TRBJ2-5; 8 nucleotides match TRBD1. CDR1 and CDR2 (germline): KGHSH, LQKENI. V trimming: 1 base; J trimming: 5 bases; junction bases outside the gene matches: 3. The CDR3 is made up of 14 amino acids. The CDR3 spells CASSPLDRGETQYF. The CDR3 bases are TGTGCCAGCTCACCACTCGACAGGGGTGAGACCCAGTACTTC.

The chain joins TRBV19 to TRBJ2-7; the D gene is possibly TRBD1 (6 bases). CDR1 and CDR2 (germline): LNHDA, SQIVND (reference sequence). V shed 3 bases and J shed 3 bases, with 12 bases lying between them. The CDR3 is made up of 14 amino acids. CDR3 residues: CASSMVYRDYEQYF. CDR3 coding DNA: TGTGCCAGTAGTATGGTTTACAGGGACTACGAGCAGTACTTC.

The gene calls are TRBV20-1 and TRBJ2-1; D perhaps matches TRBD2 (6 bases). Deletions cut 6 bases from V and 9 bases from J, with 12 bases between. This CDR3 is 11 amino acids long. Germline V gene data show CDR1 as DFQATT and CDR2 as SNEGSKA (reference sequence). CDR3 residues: CSARLVLEQFF. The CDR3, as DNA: TGCAGTGCCCGACTAGTTCTTGAGCAGTTCTTC.

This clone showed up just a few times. The CDR3 DNA follows: TGTGCCAGCAGCTTAGAGTTGGGTGACACTGAAGCTTTCTTT. Translation: CASSLELGDTEAFF. The V gene is TRBV7-6, the J gene TRBJ1-1; D is undetermined. This CDR3 region has 14 residues. Germline lookup yields CDR1 SGHVS and CDR2 FNYEAQ. The V gene lost 1 base and the J gene lost 3 bases, with 9 bases spanning the gap.

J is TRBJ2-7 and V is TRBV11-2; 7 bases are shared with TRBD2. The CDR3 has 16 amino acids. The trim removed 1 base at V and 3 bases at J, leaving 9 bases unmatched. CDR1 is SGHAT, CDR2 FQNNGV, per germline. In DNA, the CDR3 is TGTGCCAGCAGCTTAGCACCGGGGAGGGCTGACTACGAGCAGTACTTC. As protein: CASSLAPGRADYEQYF. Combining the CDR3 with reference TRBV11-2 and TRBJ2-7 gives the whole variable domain EAGVAQSPRYKIIEKRQSVAFWCNPISGHATLYWYQQILGQGPKLLIQFQNNGVVDDSQLPKDRFSAERLKGVDSTLKIQPAKLEDSAVYLCASSLAPGRADYEQYFGPGTRLTVT.

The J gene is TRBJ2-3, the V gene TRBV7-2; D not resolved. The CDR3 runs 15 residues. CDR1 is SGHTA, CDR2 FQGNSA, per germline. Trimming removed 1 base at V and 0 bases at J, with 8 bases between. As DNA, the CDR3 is TGTGCCAGCAGCTTAGTGGGCGAAAGCACAGATACGCAGTATTTT. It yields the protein CASSLVGESTDTQYF. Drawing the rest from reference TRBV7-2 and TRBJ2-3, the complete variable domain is GAGVSQSPSNKVTEKGKDVELRCDPISGHTALYWYRQSLGQGLEFLIYFQGNSAPDKSGLPSDRFSAERTGGSVSTLTIQRTQQEDSAVYLCASSLVGESTDTQYFGPGTRLTVL.

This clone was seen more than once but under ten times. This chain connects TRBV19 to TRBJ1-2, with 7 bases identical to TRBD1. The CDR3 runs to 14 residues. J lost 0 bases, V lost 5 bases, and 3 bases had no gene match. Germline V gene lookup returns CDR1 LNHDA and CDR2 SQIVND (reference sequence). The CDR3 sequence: CASSGGTANYGYTF. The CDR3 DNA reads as TGTGCCAGTAGTGGCGGGACAGCTAACTATGGCTACACCTTC.

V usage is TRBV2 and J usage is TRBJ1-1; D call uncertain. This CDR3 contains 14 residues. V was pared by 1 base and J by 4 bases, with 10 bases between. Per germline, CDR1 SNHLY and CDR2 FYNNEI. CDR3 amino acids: CASSEVVGSTEAFF. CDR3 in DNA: TGTGCCAGCAGTGAAGTCGTAGGGAGCACTGAAGCTTTCTTT.